Listed here are 29 T cell receptor beta chains from one sample, sequenced in a study of monozygotic twins with inflammatory bowel disease. TCRdb reprocessed the 5' RACE reads; each CDR3 protein has one entry and no DNA is given. This repertoire includes under 150,000 distinct CDR3 sequences. The sequenced sample was blood. The receptor set was obtained from a human donor with ulcerative colitis or Crohn's disease, or a healthy co-twin of an affected twin (not recorded which).

The V and J genes are TRBV7-3 and TRBJ2-7. Germline V gives CDR1 SGHTA, CDR2 FQGTGA. CDR3 length: 13 amino acids. CDR3 loop: CASSEGLSYEQYF.

J is TRBJ1-4 and V is TRBV9; TCRdb returns TRBD1, unconfirmable since there is no DNA. This CDR3 comprises 15 residues. Germline assignment: CDR1 SGDLS and CDR2 YYNGEE. CDR3: CASSPRDGRNEKLFF.

The chain employs TRBV7-6 and TRBJ1-5. This CDR3 region has 14 residues. Germline-derived CDR1 and CDR2 are SGHVS and FNYEAQ. CDR3 amino acids: CASSLVGEDQPQHF.

The V call is TRBV12-3 or TRBV12-4, the J call TRBJ2-5; TCRdb indicates TRBD1, and absent DNA this call remains unverified. CDR3 length equals 14 residues. CDR3 region: CASSLGQIQETQYF.

The chain is built from TRBV20-1 and TRBJ2-2; TCRdb's D call, TRBD1, is unchecked because there is no DNA. Per the germline V gene, CDR1 is DFQATT and CDR2 is SNEGSKA (reference sequence). The CDR3 has 17 residues. The CDR3 sequence is CSARDPTGRRDTGELFF.

The genes are TRBV19 and TRBJ2-5; TCRdb proposes TRBD1, but this gene call is untestable without DNA. This CDR3 is built from 15 residues. Looked up from germline, CDR1 is LNHDA and CDR2 is SQIVND (reference sequence). The CDR3 loop reads CASQSRARAQETQYF.

The V call is TRBV29-1, the J call TRBJ2-6. This CDR3 comprises 13 residues. Per the germline V gene, CDR1 is SQVTM and CDR2 is ANQGSEA. CDR3 loop: CSVGALGANVLTF.

V is TRBV5-1 and J is TRBJ2-3; the D call from TCRdb, TRBD1, cannot be confirmed without DNA. The germline CDR1 and CDR2 sequences are SGHRS and YFSETQ. There are 14 residues in the CDR3. The CDR3 region is CASSNQQGSDTQYF.

The V call is TRBV5-1, the J call TRBJ1-1; the TCRdb D gene call, TRBD1, has no DNA to confirm it. The germline V gene encodes CDR1 SGHRS and CDR2 YFSETQ. This CDR3 spans 14 amino acids. The CDR3 loop is CASSTTGRDTEAFF. The whole variable domain, filled in from reference TRBV5-1 and TRBJ1-1, reads KAGVTQTPRYLIKTRGQQVTLSCSPISGHRSVSWYQQTPGQGLQFLFEYFSETQRNKGNFPGRFSGRQFSNSRSEMNVSTLELGDSALYLCASSTTGRDTEAFFGQGTRLTVV.

The chain uses TRBV4-2 and TRBJ2-1; absent DNA, TCRdb's TRBD2 call cannot be checked. This CDR3 comprises 20 residues. The germline CDR1 and CDR2 sequences are LGHNA and YNFKEQ. The CDR3 sequence is CASSQDPLSGASGGFDEQFF.

V usage is TRBV5-1 and J usage is TRBJ1-4. There are 15 residues in the CDR3. Germline lookup yields CDR1 SGHRS and CDR2 YFSETQ. CDR3 in amino acids: CASRETAATNEKLFF.

V is TRBV7-2 and J is TRBJ2-7; checking the TCRdb D call of TRBD1 is not possible without DNA. This CDR3 spans 15 amino acids. Germline V gene data show CDR1 as SGHTA and CDR2 as FQGNSA. CDR3 sequence reads: CASSLWTGSSYEQYF.

The rearrangement joins TRBV12-3 or TRBV12-4 to TRBJ2-4; TCRdb picks TRBD1, but there is no DNA to check that call. The CDR3 extends over 17 amino acids. The CDR3 loop reads CASRQSGTVFQGNIQYF.

V and J are TRBV6-4 and TRBJ2-3; TCRdb indicates TRBD1, and absent DNA this call remains unverified. Germline CDR1 and CDR2: MRHNA and SNTAGT. The CDR3 extends over 14 amino acids. CDR3 loop: CASSAGDDTDTQYF.

The V call is TRBV2, the J call TRBJ2-1; TCRdb indicates TRBD2, and absent DNA this call remains unverified. Germline values: CDR1 SNHLY, CDR2 FYNNEI. The CDR3 sequence is 13 residues long. CDR3 amino acids: CADEGISYNEQFF.

The chain is built from TRBV7-9 and TRBJ1-5; TCRdb reports TRBD1, a call that lacks DNA to check it against. The CDR3 extends over 16 amino acids. Germline CDR1 SEHNR, CDR2 FQNEAQ (reference sequence). CDR3 sequence: CASSLASGQDNQPQHF.

The rearrangement uses TRBV12-3 or TRBV12-4 and TRBJ2-7; TCRdb reports TRBD1, a call that lacks DNA to check it against. This CDR3 spans 12 amino acids. The CDR3 spells CASSGATYEQYF.

The genes are TRBV4-3 and TRBJ1-5; TCRdb picks TRBD1, but there is no DNA to check that call. CDR1 and CDR2 from the germline V gene are LGHNA and YSLEER. This CDR3 region has 14 residues. The CDR3 spells CASSQDQGARAQHF.

J is TRBJ2-1 and V is TRBV4-3. The CDR3 has 15 residues. Germline V gene lookup returns CDR1 LGHNA and CDR2 YSLEER. CDR3 protein: CASSQERVSYNEQFF.

The chain recombines TRBV7-8 with TRBJ1-6; TCRdb outputs TRBD1, but without DNA this stays unchecked. CDR1 is SGHVS and CDR2 is FQNEAQ in the germline V gene. The CDR3 contains 14 residues. The CDR3 reads CASSRDGYNSPLHF.

The rearrangement joins TRBV5-1 to TRBJ2-2; TCRdb lists TRBD1, though no DNA is available to test this call. The CDR3 extends over 16 amino acids. Per germline, CDR1 SGHRS and CDR2 YFSETQ. CDR3 residues: CASRPRDRVNTGELFF.

The CDR3 reads CASSPIAGGLYEQYF. The gene calls are TRBV18 and TRBJ2-7; TCRdb designates TRBD1, a call that cannot be tested without DNA. This CDR3 has 15 residues. The germline gives CDR1 KGHSH, CDR2 LQKENI. Variable domain in full (rest from reference TRBV18 and TRBJ2-7): NAGVMQNPRHLVRRRGQEARLRCSPMKGHSHVYWYRQLPEEGLKFMVYLQKENIIDESGMPKERFSAEFPKEGPSILRIQQVVRGDSAAYFCASSPIAGGLYEQYFGPGTRLTVT.

The chain joins TRBV5-1 to TRBJ1-2; TCRdb calls TRBD1, which cannot be checked without DNA. There are 16 residues in the CDR3. Germline-derived CDR1 and CDR2 are SGHRS and YFSETQ. The CDR3 protein is CASSGRGTDYNYGYTF.

V gene TRBV12-3 or TRBV12-4 combines with J gene TRBJ2-6; TCRdb's assignment of TRBD1 cannot be checked, as there is no DNA. The CDR3 consists of 15 residues. The CDR3 loop reads CASSYTGGRANVLTF.

The chain is built from TRBV12-3 or TRBV12-4 and TRBJ2-7; the D gene TCRdb calls, TRBD2, cannot be checked with no DNA. The length of the CDR3 is 15 residues. CDR3 residues: CASSLREGRAYEQYF.

The chain carries TRBV6-1 and TRBJ1-5; TCRdb returns TRBD1, unconfirmable since there is no DNA. The CDR3 has 17 residues. The V gene's germline CDR1 is MNHNS and CDR2 SASEGT. The CDR3 protein is CASSARTGASGNQPQHF.

V is TRBV6-5 and J is TRBJ2-3; no DNA is available, so the TRBD2 call from TCRdb remains unchecked. The CDR3 is made up of 17 amino acids. The V gene's germline CDR1 is MNHEY and CDR2 SVGAGI. CDR3 amino acids: CASSYSMGLAAGDTQYF.

V is TRBV5-1 and J is TRBJ1-1; TCRdb returns TRBD1, unconfirmable since there is no DNA. This CDR3 comprises 17 residues. CDR1 SGHRS and CDR2 YFSETQ come from the germline V gene. CDR3: CASSPRQGLVGNTEAFF.

The chain has TRBV20-1 and TRBJ2-7; TCRdb proposes TRBD2, but this gene call is untestable without DNA. The CDR3 runs 12 residues. CDR1 and CDR2 from the germline V gene are DFQATT and SNEGSKA (reference sequence). Here the CDR3 reads CSAREDGHEQYF.